This is a list of T cell receptor beta chains from one sample in a study of blood T cell repertoires in COVID-19. The repertoire was sequenced with immunoSEQ multiplex PCR; TCRdb's copy has only in-frame clones and lacks some. Of fewer than 300,000 clones listed, less than 90% are singletons. The specimen was peripheral blood. The receptors were sampled from a young woman with COVID-19, enrolled during active disease. The CDR3 runs from the conserved cysteine through the conserved F or W. A D gene is named only where the DNA matches it firmly. Clone size is given for some rows only: seen once, a few or many times, or a class if the clone is expanded.

CDR3aa,CDR3nt,v_gene,abundance,j_gene,d_gene
CASSVRADLYQETQYF,TGTGCCAGCAGCGTCCGAGCGGATCTATACCAAGAGACCCAGTACTTC,TRBV2,NA,TRBJ2-5,NA
CAWSESLRTGSEKLFF,TGTGCCTGGAGCGAATCCCTAAGGACAGGGAGTGAAAAACTGTTTTTT,TRBV30,NA,TRBJ1-4,TRBD1
CSVDRRDTNGNTIYF,TGCAGCGTTGACCGCCGGGACACCAATGGAAACACCATATATTTT,TRBV29-1,NA,TRBJ1-3,NA
CASSSSMDRGRGYNSPLHF,TGTGCCAGCAGCTCTAGCATGGACAGGGGGAGGGGGTATAATTCACCCCTCCACTTT,TRBV7-4,NA,TRBJ1-6,TRBD1
CASSTRHSGANVLTF,TGTGCCAGCAGCACCAGACACTCTGGGGCCAACGTCCTGACTTTC,TRBV9,NA,TRBJ2-6,NA
CASSPPPGTGRYEQYF,TGTGCCAGCAGTCCCCCCCCGGGGACAGGCCGATACGAGCAGTACTTC,TRBV2,NA,TRBJ2-7,TRBD1
CASSRRHRVGQFNGYTF,TGTGCCAGCAGCCGTCGTCACCGCGTGGGACAGTTTAATGGCTACACCTTC,TRBV7-2,once,TRBJ1-2,TRBD1
CASSQVVSGGAKEQFF,TGTGCCAGCAGCCAAGTAGTTAGCGGGGGGGCCAAGGAGCAGTTCTTC,TRBV4-2,NA,TRBJ2-1,TRBD2
CASSEDGRGYGETQYF,TGCGCCAGCAGCGAGGACGGTCGGGGGTACGGGGAGACCCAGTACTTC,TRBV5-1,NA,TRBJ2-5,NA
CASSLASGPYNEQFF,TGCGCCAGCAGCTTGGCCAGCGGTCCCTACAATGAGCAGTTCTTC,TRBV5-1,NA,TRBJ2-1,NA
CASSDEGLSTIYF,TGTGCCAGCAGTGACGAGGGTTTGAGCACCATATATTTT,TRBV2,NA,TRBJ1-3,NA